Listed here are 13 T cell receptor beta chains from one sample, sequenced in a study of cytomegalovirus exposure and HLA in healthy donors listed by TCRdb under 2017. The library relied on the immunoSEQ multiplex PCR assay. The multiplex PCR relied on a mix of 60 forward primers for TCR Vbeta segments and 13 reverse primers for TCR Jbeta segments. TCRdb stores this immuneACCESS table with in-frame sequences only. Part of the clones is absent; in the studies checked, under half of the shortfall reflects unresolved V genes, and no reason is known for the rest. This sample's records show 150,000 or so clones. Together, the top ten hold 1.3% of the sample. Sequenced sample: PBMCs. The origin of the receptors is a woman aged 55-69 years in good health and CMV-seronegative.

The genes are TRBV6-1 and TRBJ2-2; TRBD2 aligns across 10 bases. CDR1 is MNHNS, CDR2 SASEGT, per germline. The CDR3 extends over 14 amino acids. V lost 5 bases and J lost 3; bases outside the gene matches: 0. The CDR3 here is CASSLAGDTGELFF. The CDR3 DNA reads TGTGCCAGCAGTCTAGCGGGGGACACCGGGGAGCTGTTTTTT.

The genes are TRBV11-2 and TRBJ2-3; TRBD2 is a possible D gene (6 bases). The CDR3 covers 18 residues. Germline-derived CDR1 and CDR2 are SGHAT and FQNNGV. The V and J ends lost 6 bases and 4 bases respectively, with 26 bases between them. The CDR3 loop reads CASRALVLADGHADTQYF. CDR3 nucleotide sequence: TGTGCCAGCAGAGCTCTGGTTTTAGCGGATGGGCACGCAGATACGCAGTATTTT.

The chain uses TRBV5-1 and TRBJ2-7, with no clear D. Trimming removed 1 base from V and 0 bases from J, with 14 bases in between. The CDR3 consists of 16 residues. Per the germline V gene, CDR1 is SGHRS and CDR2 is YFSETQ. CDR3 in amino acids: CASSLYLAALSYEQYF. DNA of the CDR3: TGCGCCAGCAGCTTGTACTTGGCGGCGCTCTCCTACGAGCAGTACTTC.

The chain couples TRBV7-3 to TRBJ2-1; 7 nucleotides align to TRBD1. The germline CDR1 and CDR2 sequences are SGHTA and FQGTGA. J gave up 5 bases and V 5 bases, and 9 bases lay outside the gene matches. The CDR3 runs 15 residues. The CDR3 DNA sequence: TGTGCCAGCAGCCCCCGACAGGGAGAAAACAATGAGCAGTTCTTC. Translation: CASSPRQGENNEQFF. Combining the CDR3 with reference TRBV7-3 and TRBJ2-1 gives the whole variable domain GAGVSQTPSNKVTEKGKYVELRCDPISGHTALYWYRQSLGQGPEFLIYFQGTGAADDSGLPNDRFFAVRPEGSVSTLKIQRTERGDSAVYLCASSPRQGENNEQFFGPGTRLTVL.

The chain couples TRBV11-1 to TRBJ2-7; perhaps TRBD2 as D (6 bases). From germline, CDR1 is SGHAT and CDR2 FQDESV (reference sequence). V gave up 5 bases and J gave up 0 bases, with 14 bases separating them. The CDR3 extends over 15 amino acids. The CDR3 nucleotides are TGTGCCAGCAGCCCAAGGAGGGCAGGCTCCTACGAGCAGTACTTC. It specifies CASSPRRAGSYEQYF.

In DNA, the CDR3 is TGTGCCAGCAGCTTAGAACAGAGCTATGGCTACACCTTC. As protein: CASSLEQSYGYTF. V is TRBV7-9 and J is TRBJ1-2; D not resolved. Germline assignment: CDR1 SEHNR and CDR2 FQNEAQ (reference sequence). V shed 1 base and J shed 4 bases, with 7 bases lying between them. The CDR3 is made up of 13 amino acids.

V is TRBV5-8 and J is TRBJ2-1; 13 bases agree with TRBD2. The trim removed 5 bases at V and 3 bases at J, leaving 8 bases unmatched. The CDR3 length is 17 residues. The germline V gene encodes CDR1 SGHTS and CDR2 YDEGEE. This CDR3 reads CASSFSGTSGNYNEQFF. Written as DNA, the CDR3 is TGTGCCAGCAGTTTTTCCGGGACTAGCGGGAACTACAATGAGCAGTTCTTC.

The chain has TRBV18 and TRBJ2-2; tentatively, D is TRBD1 (5 bases). The CDR3 totals 13 residues. Germline loops: CDR1 KGHSH, CDR2 LQKENI. Deletions cut 2 bases from V and 7 bases from J, with 8 bases between. CDR3 DNA: TGTGCCAGCTCACCATCCGGACACGGGGAGCTGTTTTTT. Amino acids: CASSPSGHGELFF.

The chain recombines TRBV5-1 with TRBJ1-2, with D perhaps matching TRBD1 (5 bases). The CDR3 is 15 residues long. The germline gives CDR1 SGHRS, CDR2 YFSETQ. V dropped 4 bases and J dropped 6 bases, with 19 bases sitting between them. The CDR3, as DNA: TGCGCCAGCAGCCCGCTCGTGGGGGGAAACGATGGCTACACCTTC. It yields the protein CASSPLVGGNDGYTF.

The V and J genes are TRBV27 and TRBJ1-1; D ambiguous. There are 13 residues in the CDR3. The germline V gene has CDR1 MNHEY and CDR2 SMNVEV (reference sequence). Trimming took off 2 bases at V and 4 bases at J, with 8 bases between the two ends. CDR3 protein: CASSLGEITEAFF. The CDR3 bases are TGTGCCAGCAGTTTAGGGGAGATCACTGAAGCTTTCTTT.

The chain has TRBV5-1 and TRBJ2-1, with 7 bases fitting TRBD1. The junction had 3 bases not matched to a gene; V was cut back by 2 bases and J by 1 base. The germline gives CDR1 SGHRS, CDR2 YFSETQ. The CDR3 runs 15 residues. The CDR3 region is CASSFRDSSYNEQFF. The CDR3 bases are TGCGCCAGCAGCTTTCGGGACAGTTCCTACAATGAGCAGTTCTTC.

The chain uses TRBV13 and TRBJ2-7, with 7 bases fitting TRBD1. V was pared by 4 bases and J by 3 bases, with 6 bases of the junction left unmatched. From germline, CDR1 is PRHDT and CDR2 FYEKMQ (reference sequence). The CDR3 runs 14 residues. CDR3 coding DNA: TGTGCCAGCAGCTCGGACAGGAGGTTCTACGAGCAGTACTTC. It codes for CASSSDRRFYEQYF.

The rearrangement uses TRBV6-5 and TRBJ1-1; 8 nucleotides align to TRBD1. The CDR3 is 15 residues long. Trimming removed 0 bases from V and 1 base from J; junction bases left unmatched: 1. In germline, CDR1 is MNHEY, CDR2 SVGAGI. CDR3 sequence (DNA): TGTGCCAGCAGTTACTCTGGGACAGGGAACACTGAAGCTTTCTTT. Its translation: CASSYSGTGNTEAFF.